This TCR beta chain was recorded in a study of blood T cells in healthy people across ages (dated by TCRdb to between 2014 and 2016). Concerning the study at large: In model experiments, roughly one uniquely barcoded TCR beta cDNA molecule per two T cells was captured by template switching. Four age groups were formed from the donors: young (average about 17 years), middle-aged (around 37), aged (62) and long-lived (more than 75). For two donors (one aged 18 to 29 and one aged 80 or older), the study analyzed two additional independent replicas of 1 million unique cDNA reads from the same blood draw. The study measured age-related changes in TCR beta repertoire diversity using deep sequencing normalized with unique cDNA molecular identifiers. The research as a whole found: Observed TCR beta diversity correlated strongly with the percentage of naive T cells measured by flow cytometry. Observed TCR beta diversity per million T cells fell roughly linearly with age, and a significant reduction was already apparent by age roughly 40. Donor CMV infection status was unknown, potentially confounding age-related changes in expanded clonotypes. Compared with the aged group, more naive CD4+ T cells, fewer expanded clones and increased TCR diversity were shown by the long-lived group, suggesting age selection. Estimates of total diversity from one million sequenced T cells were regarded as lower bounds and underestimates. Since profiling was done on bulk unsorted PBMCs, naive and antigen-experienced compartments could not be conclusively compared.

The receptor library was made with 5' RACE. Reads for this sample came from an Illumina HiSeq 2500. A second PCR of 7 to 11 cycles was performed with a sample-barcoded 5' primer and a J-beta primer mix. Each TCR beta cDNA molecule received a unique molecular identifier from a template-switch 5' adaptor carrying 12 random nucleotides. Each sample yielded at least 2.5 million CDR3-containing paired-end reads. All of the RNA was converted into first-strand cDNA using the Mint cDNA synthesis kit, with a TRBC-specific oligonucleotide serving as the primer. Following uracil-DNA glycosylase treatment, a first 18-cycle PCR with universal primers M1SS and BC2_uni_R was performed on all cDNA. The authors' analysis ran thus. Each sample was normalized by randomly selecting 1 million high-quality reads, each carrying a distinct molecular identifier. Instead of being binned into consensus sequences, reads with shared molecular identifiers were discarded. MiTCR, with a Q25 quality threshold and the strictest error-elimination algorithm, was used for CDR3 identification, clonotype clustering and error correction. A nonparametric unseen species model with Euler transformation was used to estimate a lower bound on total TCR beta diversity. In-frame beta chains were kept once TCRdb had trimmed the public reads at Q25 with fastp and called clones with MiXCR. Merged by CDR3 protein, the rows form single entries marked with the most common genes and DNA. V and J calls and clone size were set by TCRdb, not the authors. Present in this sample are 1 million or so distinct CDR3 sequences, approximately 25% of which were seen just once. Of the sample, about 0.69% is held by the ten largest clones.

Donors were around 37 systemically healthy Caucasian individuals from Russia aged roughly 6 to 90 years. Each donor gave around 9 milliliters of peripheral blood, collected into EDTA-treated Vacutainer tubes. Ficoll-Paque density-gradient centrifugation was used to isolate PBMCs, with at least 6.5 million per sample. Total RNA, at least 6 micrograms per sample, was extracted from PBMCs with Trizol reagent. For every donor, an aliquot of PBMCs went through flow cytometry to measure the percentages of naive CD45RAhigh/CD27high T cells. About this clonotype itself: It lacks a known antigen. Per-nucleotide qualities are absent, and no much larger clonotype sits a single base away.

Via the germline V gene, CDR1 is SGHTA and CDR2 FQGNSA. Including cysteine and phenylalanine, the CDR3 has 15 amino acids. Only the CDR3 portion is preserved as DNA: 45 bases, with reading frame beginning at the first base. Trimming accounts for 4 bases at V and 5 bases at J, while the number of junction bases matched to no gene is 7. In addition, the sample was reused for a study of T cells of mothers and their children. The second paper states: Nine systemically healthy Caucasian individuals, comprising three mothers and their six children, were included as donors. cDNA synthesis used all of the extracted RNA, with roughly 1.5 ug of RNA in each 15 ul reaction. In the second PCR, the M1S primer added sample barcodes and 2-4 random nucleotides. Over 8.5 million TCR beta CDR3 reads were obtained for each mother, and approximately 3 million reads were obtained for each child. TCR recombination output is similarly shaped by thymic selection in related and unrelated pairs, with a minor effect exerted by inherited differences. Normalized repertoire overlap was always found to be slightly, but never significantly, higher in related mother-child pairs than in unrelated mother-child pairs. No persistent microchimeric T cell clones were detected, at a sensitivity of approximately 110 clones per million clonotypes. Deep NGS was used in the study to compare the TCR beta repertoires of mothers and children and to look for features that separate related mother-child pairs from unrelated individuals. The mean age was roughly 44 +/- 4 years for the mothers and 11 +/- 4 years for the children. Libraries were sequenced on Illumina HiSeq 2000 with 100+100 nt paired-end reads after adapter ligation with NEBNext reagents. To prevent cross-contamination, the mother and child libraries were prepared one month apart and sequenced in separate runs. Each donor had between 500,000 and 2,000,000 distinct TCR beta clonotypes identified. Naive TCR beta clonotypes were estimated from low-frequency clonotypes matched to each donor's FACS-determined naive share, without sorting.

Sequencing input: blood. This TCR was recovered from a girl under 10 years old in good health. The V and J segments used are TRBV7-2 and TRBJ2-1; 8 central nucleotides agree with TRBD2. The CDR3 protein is CASSSGLALNNEQFF. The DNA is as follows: TGTGCCAGCAGCTCAGGACTAGCACTCAACAATGAGCAGTTCTTC.